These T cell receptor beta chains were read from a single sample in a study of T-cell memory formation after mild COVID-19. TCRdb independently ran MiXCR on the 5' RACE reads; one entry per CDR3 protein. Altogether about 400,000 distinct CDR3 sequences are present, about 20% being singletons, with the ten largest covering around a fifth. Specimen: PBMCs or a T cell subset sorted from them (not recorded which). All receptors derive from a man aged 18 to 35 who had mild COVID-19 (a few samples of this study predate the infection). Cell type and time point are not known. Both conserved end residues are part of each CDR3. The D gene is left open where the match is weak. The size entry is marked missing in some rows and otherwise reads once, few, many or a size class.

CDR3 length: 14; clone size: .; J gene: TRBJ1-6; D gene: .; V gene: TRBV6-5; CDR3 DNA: TGTGCCAGCAGGGGGGGGGGTGTCGGGTCACCCCTCCACTTT; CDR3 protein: CASRGGGVGSPLHF
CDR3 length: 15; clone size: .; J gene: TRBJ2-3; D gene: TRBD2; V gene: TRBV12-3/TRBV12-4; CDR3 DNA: TGTGCCAGCAGTTTTCGAGCGGGACCACGGGATACGCAGTATTTT; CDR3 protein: CASSFRAGPRDTQYF
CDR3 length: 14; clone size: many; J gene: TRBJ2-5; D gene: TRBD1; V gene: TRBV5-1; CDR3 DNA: TGCGCCAGCAGCGAGGGACAGGGGGTAGAGACCCAGTACTTC; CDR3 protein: CASSEGQGVETQYF
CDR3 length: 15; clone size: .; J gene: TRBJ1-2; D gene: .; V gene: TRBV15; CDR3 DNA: TGTGCCACCAGCAGTTCTGTGACAGGCTTCTATGGCTACACCTTC; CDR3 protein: CATSSSVTGFYGYTF
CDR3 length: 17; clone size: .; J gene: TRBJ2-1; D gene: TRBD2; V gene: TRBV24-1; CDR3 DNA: TGTGCCACCAGTGACCGCATAGGACTAGCGGGAAACGCTGAGCAGTTCTTC; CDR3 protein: CATSDRIGLAGNAEQFF
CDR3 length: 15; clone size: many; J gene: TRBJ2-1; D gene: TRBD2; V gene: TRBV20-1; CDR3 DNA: TGCAGTGCTAGAAGTGGACTAGCGGCTAGAAATGAGCAGTTCTTC; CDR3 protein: CSARSGLAARNEQFF
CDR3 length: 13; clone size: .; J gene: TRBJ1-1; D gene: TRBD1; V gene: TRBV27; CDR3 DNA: TGTGCCAGCAGAGGGGGCGGTATCACTGAAGCTTTCTTT; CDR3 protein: CASRGGGITEAFF
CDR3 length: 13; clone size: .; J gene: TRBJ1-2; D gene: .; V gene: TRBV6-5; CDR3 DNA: TGTGCCAGCAGTTACGGGTATGACTATGGCTACACCTTC; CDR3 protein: CASSYGYDYGYTF
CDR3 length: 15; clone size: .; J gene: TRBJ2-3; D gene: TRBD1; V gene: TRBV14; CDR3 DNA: TGTGCCAGCAGCCACAGGACAGGGGACACAGATACGCAGTATTTT; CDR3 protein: CASSHRTGDTDTQYF
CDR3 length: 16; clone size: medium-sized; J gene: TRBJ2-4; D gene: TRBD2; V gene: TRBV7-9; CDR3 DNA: TGTGCCAGCAGCGCCAGCGGGGGGCTAGCCAAAAACATTCAGTACTTC; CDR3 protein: CASSASGGLAKNIQYF
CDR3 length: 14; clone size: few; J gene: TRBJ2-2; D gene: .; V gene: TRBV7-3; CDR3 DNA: TGTGCCAGCAGCTTAACAGGGGGAATCGGGGAGCTGTTTTTT; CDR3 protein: CASSLTGGIGELFF
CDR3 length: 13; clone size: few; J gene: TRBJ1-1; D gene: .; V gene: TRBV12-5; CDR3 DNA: TGTGCTAGTGCCCCGACAGTAAACACTGAAGCTTTCTTT; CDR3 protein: CASAPTVNTEAFF
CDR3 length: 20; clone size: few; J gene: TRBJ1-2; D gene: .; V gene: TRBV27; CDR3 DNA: TGTGCCAGCAGTTTAGCCCCCCGGGGACCGAATTGGCTCAAGAACTATGGCTACACCTTC; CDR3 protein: CASSLAPRGPNWLKNYGYTF
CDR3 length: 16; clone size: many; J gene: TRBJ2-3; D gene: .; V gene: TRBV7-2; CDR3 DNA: TGTGCCAGCAGCTTAGCGGTCGACTCTAGTTGGGCCACGCAGTATTTT; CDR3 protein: CASSLAVDSSWATQYF
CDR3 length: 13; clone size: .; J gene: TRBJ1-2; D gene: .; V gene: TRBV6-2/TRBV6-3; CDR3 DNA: TGTGCCACCTTTATCTCCGCTTACTATGGCTACACCTTC; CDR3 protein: CATFISAYYGYTF
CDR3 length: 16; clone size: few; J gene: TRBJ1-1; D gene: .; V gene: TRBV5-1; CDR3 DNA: TGCGCCAGCAGCTTGGGGTCAGGGGCTATGAACACTGAAGCTTTCTTT; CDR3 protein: CASSLGSGAMNTEAFF
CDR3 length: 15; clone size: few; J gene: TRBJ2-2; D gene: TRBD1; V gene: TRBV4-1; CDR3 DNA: TGCGCCAGCAGCCAAGGACAGGGCCTCACCGGGGAGCTGTTTTTT; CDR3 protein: CASSQGQGLTGELFF
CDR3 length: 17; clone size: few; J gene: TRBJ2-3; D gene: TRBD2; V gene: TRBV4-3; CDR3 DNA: TGCGCCAGCAGCCAAGATATTTTGTTAGCGGGGGTAGATACGCAGTATTTT; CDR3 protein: CASSQDILLAGVDTQYF
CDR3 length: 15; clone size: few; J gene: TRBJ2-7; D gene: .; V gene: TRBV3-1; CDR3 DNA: TGTGCCAGCAGCCAGATCCCTGGGATGGTCTACGAGCAGTACTTC; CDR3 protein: CASSQIPGMVYEQYF
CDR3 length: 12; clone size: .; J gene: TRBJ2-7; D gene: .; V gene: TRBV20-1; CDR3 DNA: TGCAGTGTTGGAAGATTCTCCTACGAGCAGTACTTC; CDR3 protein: CSVGRFSYEQYF
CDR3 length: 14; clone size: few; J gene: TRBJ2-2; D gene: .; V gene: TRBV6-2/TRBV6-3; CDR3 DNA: TGTGCCAGCATCCAGGGCGGGATCACCGGGGAGCTGTTTTTT; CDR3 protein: CASIQGGITGELFF
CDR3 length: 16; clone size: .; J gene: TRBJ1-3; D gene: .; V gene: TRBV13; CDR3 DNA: TGTGCCAGCAGCTTAGGTCGGCAGAGCGTCGGAAACACCATATATTTT; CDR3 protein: CASSLGRQSVGNTIYF
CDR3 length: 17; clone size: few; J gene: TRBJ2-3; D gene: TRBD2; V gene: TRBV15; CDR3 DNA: TGTGCCACCAGCAGAGAATGGCTAGCGGGGCGCACAGATACGCAGTATTTT; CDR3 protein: CATSREWLAGRTDTQYF
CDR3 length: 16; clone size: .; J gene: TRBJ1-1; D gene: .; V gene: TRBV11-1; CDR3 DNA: TGTGCCAGCAGCCCAAGCGACGGGTTTCGGAACACTGAAGCTTTCTTT; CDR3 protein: CASSPSDGFRNTEAFF
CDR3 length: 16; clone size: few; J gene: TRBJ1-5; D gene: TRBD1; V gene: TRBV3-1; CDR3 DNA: TGTGCCAGCAGCCAAATGACAGGGGGCCAGGGTCAGCCCCAGCATTTT; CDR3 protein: CASSQMTGGQGQPQHF
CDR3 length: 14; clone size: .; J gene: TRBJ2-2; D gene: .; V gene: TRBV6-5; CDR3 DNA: TGTGCCAGCAGTGAGCTGGGAGGCACCGGGGAGCTGTTTTTT; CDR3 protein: CASSELGGTGELFF
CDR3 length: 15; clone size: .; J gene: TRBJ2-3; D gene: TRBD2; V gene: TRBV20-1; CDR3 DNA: TGCAGTGCTGCACTAGCGGGGGGGGGAGCCGCTACGCAGTATTTT; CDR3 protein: CSAALAGGGAATQYF
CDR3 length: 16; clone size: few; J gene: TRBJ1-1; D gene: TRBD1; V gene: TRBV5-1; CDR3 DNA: TGCGCCAGCAGCTTATCGGACAGGACAATGAACACTGAAGCTTTCTTT; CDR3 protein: CASSLSDRTMNTEAFF
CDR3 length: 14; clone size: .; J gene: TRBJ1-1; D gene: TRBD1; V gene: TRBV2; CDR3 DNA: TGTGCCAGCAGTGAACAGGGGGCGGACACTGAAGCTTTCTTT; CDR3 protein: CASSEQGADTEAFF
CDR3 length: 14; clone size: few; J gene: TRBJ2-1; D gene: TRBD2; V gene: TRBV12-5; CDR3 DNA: TGTGCTAGTGGTTCCGGGGGGGAAGACAATGAGCAGTTCTTC; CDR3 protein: CASGSGGEDNEQFF
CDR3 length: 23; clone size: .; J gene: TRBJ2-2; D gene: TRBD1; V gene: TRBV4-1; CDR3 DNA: TGCGCCAGCAGCCAAGAGGTCTCCGTAACATTGTGGGGACAGGGGTCGAACACCGGGGAGCTGTTTTTT; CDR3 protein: CASSQEVSVTLWGQGSNTGELFF
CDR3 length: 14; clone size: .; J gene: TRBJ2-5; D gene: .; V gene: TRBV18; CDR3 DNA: TGTGCCAGCTCACCGTCCAGGGTCCGGGAGACCCAGTACTTC; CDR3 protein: CASSPSRVRETQYF
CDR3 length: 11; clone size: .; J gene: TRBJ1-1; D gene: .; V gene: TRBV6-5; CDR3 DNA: TGTGCCAGCCTGGACAGTTTTGAAGCTTTCTTT; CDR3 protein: CASLDSFEAFF
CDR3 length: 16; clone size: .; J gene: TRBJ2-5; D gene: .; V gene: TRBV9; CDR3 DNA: TGTGCCAGCAGCGTTTCCGGGACACGGATACCAGAGACCCAGTACTTC; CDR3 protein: CASSVSGTRIPETQYF
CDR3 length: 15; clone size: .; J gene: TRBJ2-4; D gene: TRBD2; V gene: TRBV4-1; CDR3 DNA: TGCGCCAGCAGCCTAGCGGGGCAAGCCAAAAACATTCAGTACTTC; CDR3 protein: CASSLAGQAKNIQYF
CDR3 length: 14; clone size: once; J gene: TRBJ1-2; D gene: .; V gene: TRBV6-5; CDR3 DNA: TGTGCCAGCAGGGAAACTGGGGGGCACTATGGCTACACCTTC; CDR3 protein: CASRETGGHYGYTF
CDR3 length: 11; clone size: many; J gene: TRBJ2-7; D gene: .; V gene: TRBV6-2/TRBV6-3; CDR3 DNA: TGTGCCAGCAGAAGTCCCGGAGAGCAGTACTTC; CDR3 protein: CASRSPGEQYF
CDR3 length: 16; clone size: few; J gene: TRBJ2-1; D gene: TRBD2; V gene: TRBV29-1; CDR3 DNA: TGCAGCGCCGGCGGGGTAGCGGGGGCCCACTACAATGAGCAGTTCTTC; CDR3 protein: CSAGGVAGAHYNEQFF
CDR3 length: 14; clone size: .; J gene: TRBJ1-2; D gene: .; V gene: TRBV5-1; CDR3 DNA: TGCGCCAGCAGCTTGGGCGGACGGATCTATGGCTACACCTTC; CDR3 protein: CASSLGGRIYGYTF
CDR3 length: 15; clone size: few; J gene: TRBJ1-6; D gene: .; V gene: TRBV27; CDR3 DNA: TGTGCCAGCAGTTTCGTGATCGGCGAGAATTCACCCCTCCACTTT; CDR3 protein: CASSFVIGENSPLHF
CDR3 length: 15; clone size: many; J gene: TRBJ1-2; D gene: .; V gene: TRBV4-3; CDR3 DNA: TGCGCCAGCAGCCAACTCGGAGGGACTAACTATGGCTACACCTTC; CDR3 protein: CASSQLGGTNYGYTF
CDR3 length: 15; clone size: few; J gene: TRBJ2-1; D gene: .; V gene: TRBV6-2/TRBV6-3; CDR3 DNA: TGTGCCAGCAGCTTTGGGACGGGAAAATACAATGAGCAGTTCTTC; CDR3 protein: CASSFGTGKYNEQFF
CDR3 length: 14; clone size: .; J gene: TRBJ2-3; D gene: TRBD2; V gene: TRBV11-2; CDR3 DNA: TGTGCCAGCAGTCCCCTAGCGGGACCAGATACGCAGTATTTT; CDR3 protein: CASSPLAGPDTQYF
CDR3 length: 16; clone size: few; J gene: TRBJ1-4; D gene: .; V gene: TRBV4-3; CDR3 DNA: TGCGCCAGCAGCCAAGACTCCGGGACCGAACCGAAAAAACTGTTTTTT; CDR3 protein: CASSQDSGTEPKKLFF
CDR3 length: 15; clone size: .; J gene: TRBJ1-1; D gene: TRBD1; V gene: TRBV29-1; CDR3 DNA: TGCAGCGTCCCCGGGACAGAATTTATGAACACTGAAGCTTTCTTT; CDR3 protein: CSVPGTEFMNTEAFF
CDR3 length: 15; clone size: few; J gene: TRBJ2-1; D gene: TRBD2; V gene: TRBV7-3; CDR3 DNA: TGTGCCAGCAGCGGACTAGCGGGGGGGTGGAATGAGCAGTTCTTC; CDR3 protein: CASSGLAGGWNEQFF
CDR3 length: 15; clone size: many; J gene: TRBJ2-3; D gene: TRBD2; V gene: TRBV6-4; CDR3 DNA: TGTGCCAGCAGTGAAAGCGGGGGGGCCACAGATACGCAGTATTTT; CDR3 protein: CASSESGGATDTQYF
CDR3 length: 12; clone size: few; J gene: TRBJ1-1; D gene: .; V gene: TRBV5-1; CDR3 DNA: TGCGCCAGCAACACAGATAACACTGAAGCTTTCTTT; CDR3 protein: CASNTDNTEAFF